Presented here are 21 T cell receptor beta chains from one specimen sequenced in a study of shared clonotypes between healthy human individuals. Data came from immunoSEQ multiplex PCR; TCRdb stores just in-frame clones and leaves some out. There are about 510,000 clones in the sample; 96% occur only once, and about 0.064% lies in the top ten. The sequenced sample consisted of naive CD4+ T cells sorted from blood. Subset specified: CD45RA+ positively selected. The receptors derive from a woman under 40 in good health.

The CDR3 DNA reads as TGTGCCAGCAGTGCTAAAATGGGGGGCGGGAGGGCCACAGAGACCCAGTACTTC. This encodes CASSAKMGGGRATETQYF. J is TRBJ2-5 and V is TRBV6-4; 9 bases fit TRBD2. The CDR3 runs to 18 residues. CDR1 is MRHNA, CDR2 SNTAGT, per germline. After removal of 4 bases from V and 4 bases from J, the junction contained 16 bases not matched to a gene.

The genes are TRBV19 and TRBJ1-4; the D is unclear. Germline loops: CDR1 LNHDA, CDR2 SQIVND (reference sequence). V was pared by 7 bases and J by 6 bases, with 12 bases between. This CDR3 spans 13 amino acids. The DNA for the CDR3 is TGTGCCAGTACCACGGAGAAACATGAAAAACTGTTTTTT. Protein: CASTTEKHEKLFF.

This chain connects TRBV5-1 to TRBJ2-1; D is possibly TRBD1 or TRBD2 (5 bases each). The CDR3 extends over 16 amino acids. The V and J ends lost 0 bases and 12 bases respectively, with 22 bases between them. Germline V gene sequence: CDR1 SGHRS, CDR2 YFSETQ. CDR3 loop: CASSLEASRGGMRQFF. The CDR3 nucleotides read TGCGCCAGCAGCTTGGAAGCCAGTCGGGGCGGTATGCGGCAGTTCTTC.

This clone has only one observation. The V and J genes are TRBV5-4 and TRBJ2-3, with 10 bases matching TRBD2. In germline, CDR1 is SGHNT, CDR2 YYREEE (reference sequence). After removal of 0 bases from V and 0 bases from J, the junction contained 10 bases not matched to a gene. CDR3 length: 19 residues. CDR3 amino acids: CASSLAPSGSRFSTDTQYF. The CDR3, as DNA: TGTGCCAGCAGCTTGGCCCCTAGCGGGAGCCGATTTAGCACAGATACGCAGTATTTT.

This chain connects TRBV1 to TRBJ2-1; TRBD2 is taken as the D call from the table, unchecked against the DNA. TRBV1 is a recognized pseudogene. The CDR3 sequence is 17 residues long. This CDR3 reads CTSLRLAGGKEYNEQFF. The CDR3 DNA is TGCACCAGCCTAAGACTAGCGGGAGGGAAGGAATACAATGAGCAGTTCTTC.

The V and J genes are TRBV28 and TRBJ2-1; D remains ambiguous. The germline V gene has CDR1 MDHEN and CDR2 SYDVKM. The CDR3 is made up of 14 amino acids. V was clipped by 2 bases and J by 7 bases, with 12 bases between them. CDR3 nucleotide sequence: TGTGCCAGCAGTTTAGTTCTCCTCAGTAATGAGCAGTTCTTC. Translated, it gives CASSLVLLSNEQFF.

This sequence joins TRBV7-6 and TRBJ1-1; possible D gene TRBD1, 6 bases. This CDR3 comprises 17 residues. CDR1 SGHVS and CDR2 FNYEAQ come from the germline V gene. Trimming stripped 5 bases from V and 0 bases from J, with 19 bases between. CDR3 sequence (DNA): TGTGCCAGCAGCCCCAGTCCCGGACAGCGACTGAACACTGAAGCTTTCTTT. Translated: CASSPSPGQRLNTEAFF. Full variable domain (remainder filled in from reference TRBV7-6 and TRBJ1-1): GAGVSQSPRYKVTKRGQDVALRCDPISGHVSLYWYRQALGQGPEFLTYFNYEAQQDKSGLPNDRFSAERPEGSISTLTIQRTEQRDSAMYRCASSPSPGQRLNTEAFFGQGTRLTVV.

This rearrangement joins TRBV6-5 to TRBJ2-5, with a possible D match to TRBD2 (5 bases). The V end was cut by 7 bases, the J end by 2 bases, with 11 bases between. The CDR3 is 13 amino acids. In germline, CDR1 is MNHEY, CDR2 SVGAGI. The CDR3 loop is CASTSPGQETQYF. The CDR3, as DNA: TGTGCCAGCACCTCCCCGGGGCAAGAGACCCAGTACTTC.

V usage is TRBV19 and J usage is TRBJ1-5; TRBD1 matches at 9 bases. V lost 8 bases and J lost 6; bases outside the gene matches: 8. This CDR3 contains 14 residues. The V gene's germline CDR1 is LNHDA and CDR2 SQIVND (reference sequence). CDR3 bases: TGTGCCAGTCAAAGACAGGGGGAGTTTCAGCCCCAGCATTTT. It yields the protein CASQRQGEFQPQHF.

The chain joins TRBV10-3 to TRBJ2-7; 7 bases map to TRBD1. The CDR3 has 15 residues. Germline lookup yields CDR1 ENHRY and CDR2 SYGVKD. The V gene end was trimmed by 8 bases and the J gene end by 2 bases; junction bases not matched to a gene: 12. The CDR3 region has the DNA TGTGCCATCTCCATAGATTTACAGGGGCCCTACGAGCAGTACTTC. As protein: CAISIDLQGPYEQYF.

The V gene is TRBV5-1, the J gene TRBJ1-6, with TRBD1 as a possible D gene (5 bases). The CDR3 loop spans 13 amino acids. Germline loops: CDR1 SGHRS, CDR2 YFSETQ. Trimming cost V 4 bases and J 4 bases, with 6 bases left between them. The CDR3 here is CASSQGYNSPLHF. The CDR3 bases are TGCGCCAGCAGCCAGGGTTATAATTCACCCCTCCACTTT.

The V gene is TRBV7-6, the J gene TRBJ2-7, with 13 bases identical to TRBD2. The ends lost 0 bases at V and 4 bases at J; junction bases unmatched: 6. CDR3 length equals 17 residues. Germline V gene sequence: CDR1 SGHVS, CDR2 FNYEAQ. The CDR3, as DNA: TGTGCCAGCAGCTTAGCCATTTGGACTAGCGGGAGTTACGAGCAGTACTTC. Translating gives CASSLAIWTSGSYEQYF.

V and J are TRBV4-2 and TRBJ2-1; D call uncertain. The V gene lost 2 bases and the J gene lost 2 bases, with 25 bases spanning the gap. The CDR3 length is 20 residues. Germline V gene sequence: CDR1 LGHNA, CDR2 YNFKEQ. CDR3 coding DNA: TGTGCCAGCAGCCAACGCCCCCTCAACCCCTTAGCAGCCGCCTACAATGAGCAGTTCTTC. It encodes CASSQRPLNPLAAAYNEQFF.

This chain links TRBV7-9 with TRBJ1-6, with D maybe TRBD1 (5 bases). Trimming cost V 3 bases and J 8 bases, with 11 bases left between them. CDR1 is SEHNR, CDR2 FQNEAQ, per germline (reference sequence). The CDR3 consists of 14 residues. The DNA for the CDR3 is TGTGCCAGCAGCTTTCGGGGGATAGATTCACCCCTCCACTTT. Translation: CASSFRGIDSPLHF.

CDR3 bases: TGTGCCAGCAGTTTACGAGGGACAGGGCATAGCACTGAAGCTTTCTTT. Translation: CASSLRGTGHSTEAFF. The rearrangement links TRBV28 to TRBJ1-1; 9 nucleotides line up with TRBD1. There are 16 residues in the CDR3. CDR1 and CDR2 (germline): MDHEN, SYDVKM. Losses at the gene ends were 2 bases for V and 4 bases for J; bases not matched to a gene: 8.

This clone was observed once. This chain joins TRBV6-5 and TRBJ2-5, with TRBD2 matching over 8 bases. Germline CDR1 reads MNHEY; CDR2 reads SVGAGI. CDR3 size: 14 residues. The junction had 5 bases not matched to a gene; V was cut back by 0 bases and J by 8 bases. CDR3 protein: CASSYSSAGETQYF. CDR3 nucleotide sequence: TGTGCCAGCAGTTACTCATCAGCGGGGGAAACCCAGTACTTC.

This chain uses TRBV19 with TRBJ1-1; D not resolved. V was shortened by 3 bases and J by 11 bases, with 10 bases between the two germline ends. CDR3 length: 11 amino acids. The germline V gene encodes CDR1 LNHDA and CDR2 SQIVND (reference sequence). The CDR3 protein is CASSMALAAFF. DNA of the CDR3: TGTGCCAGTAGTATGGCCCTGGCGGCTTTCTTT.

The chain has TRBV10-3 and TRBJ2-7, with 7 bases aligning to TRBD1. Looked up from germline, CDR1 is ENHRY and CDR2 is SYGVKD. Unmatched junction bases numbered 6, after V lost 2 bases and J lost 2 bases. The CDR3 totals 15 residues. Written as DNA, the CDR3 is TGTGCCATCAGTGAGCCCGGGACAGTTCCCTACGAGCAGTACTTC. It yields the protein CAISEPGTVPYEQYF.

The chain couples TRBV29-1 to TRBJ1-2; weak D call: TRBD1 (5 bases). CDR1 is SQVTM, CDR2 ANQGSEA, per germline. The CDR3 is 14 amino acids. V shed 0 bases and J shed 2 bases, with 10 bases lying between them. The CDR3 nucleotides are TGCAGCGTTGAAGACGGGGCCTTAAACTATGGCTACACCTTC. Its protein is CSVEDGALNYGYTF.

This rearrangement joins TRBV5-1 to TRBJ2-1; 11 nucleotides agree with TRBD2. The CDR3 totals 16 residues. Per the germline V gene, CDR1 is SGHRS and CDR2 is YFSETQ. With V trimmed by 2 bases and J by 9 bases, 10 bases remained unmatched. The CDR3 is CASSLVLSGRAGEQFF. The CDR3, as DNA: TGCGCCAGCAGCTTAGTCCTTAGCGGGAGGGCTGGTGAGCAGTTCTTC.

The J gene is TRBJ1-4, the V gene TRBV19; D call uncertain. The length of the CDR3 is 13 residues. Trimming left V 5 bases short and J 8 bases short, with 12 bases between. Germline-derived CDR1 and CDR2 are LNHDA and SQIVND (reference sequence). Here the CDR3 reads CASSLTRGEKLFF. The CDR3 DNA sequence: TGTGCCAGTAGTCTCACGAGAGGGGAAAAACTGTTTTTT.